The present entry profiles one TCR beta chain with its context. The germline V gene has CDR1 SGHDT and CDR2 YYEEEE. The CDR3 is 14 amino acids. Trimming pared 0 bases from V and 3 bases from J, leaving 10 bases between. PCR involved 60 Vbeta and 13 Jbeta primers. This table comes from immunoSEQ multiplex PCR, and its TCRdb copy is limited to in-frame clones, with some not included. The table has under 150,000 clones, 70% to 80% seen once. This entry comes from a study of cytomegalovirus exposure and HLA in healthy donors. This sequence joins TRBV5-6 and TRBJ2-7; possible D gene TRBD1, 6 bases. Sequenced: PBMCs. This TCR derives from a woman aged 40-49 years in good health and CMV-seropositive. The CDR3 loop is CASSLVGHFYEQYF. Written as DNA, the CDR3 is TGTGCCAGCAGCTTGGTGGGACATTTCTACGAGCAGTACTTC. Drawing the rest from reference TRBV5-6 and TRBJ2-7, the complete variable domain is DAGVTQSPTHLIKTRGQQVTLRCSPKSGHDTVSWYQQALGQGPQFIFQYYEEEERQRGNFPDRFSGHQFPNYSSELNVNALLLGDSALYLCASSLVGHFYEQYFGPGTRLTVT.